The 30 T cell receptor beta chains given below trace back to one sample, sequenced in a study of OX40 agonist ivuxolimab in advanced cancers. The library relied on the immunoSEQ multiplex PCR assay. TCRdb took over this immuneACCESS table, retaining in-frame rearrangements with V and J assigned. Such tables are incomplete; in checked studies, under half of the missing clones stem from an unresolved V gene, and the remainder is unexplained. The sample records about 26,000 clones, around 75% of which are singletons. The ten largest clones represent approximately 15% of the sample. The sample was CD4+ or CD8+ T cells sorted from blood, taken in a trial of the OX40 agonist ivuxolimab. Receptor source: an adult with an advanced solid tumor such as melanoma, head and neck, liver or kidney cancer.

This sequence joins TRBV18 and TRBJ1-4; D uncertain. Germline CDR1 KGHSH, CDR2 LQKENI. This CDR3 has 15 residues. Trimming stripped 3 bases from V and 5 bases from J, with 13 bases between. The CDR3 nucleotides read TGTGCCAGCTCACCGAACAACGCCCCGAATGAAAAACTGTTTTTT. Amino acids: CASSPNNAPNEKLFF.

The chain employs TRBV4-3 and TRBJ1-1, with D perhaps matching TRBD1 (6 bases). Germline CDR1 LGHNA, CDR2 YSLEER. The length of the CDR3 is 17 residues. The V end was cut by 0 bases, the J end by 3 bases, with 17 bases between. Here the CDR3 reads CASSQDLVYGQYTEAFF. CDR3 sequence (DNA): TGCGCCAGCAGCCAAGACCTCGTGTACGGACAGTACACTGAAGCTTTCTTT.

This chain joins TRBV5-1 and TRBJ2-1; a weak D match, TRBD2 (7 bases). V was cut by 5 bases and J by 6 bases, with 21 bases left in between. There are 16 residues in the CDR3. Germline CDR1 and CDR2: SGHRS and YFSETQ. The CDR3 DNA follows: TGCGCCAGCAGTTCCTTTGCGGGGGCCCAGCTCAATGAGCAGTTCTTC. It codes for CASSSFAGAQLNEQFF.

CDR3 bases: TGCGCCAGCAGCCCCTTCCAGCGGGGGGGCGACGAGCAGTACTTC. It specifies CASSPFQRGGDEQYF. V usage is TRBV5-1 and J usage is TRBJ2-7; 10 nucleotides match TRBD2. Germline lookup yields CDR1 SGHRS and CDR2 YFSETQ. This CDR3 spans 15 amino acids. The V gene end was trimmed by 4 bases and the J gene end by 5 bases; junction bases not matched to a gene: 9.

The rearrangement joins TRBV19 to TRBJ2-2; the D gene is possibly TRBD1 (6 bases). Germline V gives CDR1 LNHDA, CDR2 SQIVND (reference sequence). The CDR3 contains 15 residues. Between the trimmed V and J ends, which lost 5 bases and 8 bases, there was a span of 18 bases. The CDR3 nucleotides are TGTGCCAGTAGTTCCTGGGACACGAGAAAGGGGGAGCTGTTTTTT. It encodes CASSSWDTRKGELFF.

This clone was counted between two and nine times. The gene calls are TRBV5-1 and TRBJ1-2; D is undetermined. V shed 0 bases and J shed 7 bases, with 10 bases lying between them. This CDR3 spans 13 amino acids. The germline gives CDR1 SGHRS, CDR2 YFSETQ. The CDR3 is CASSLDSVGGYTF. CDR3 DNA sequence: TGCGCCAGCAGCTTGGATTCAGTTGGTGGCTACACCTTC.

This clone was observed a few times. The chain has TRBV9 and TRBJ1-5, with D perhaps matching TRBD1 (5 bases). V was cut by 3 bases and J by 2 bases, with 15 bases left in between. This CDR3 spans 16 amino acids. The germline V gene encodes CDR1 SGDLS and CDR2 YYNGEE. The CDR3 DNA is TGTGCCAGCAGCGAGGCCGCGGGGGGGGGCAATCAGCCCCAGCATTTT. As protein: CASSEAAGGGNQPQHF.

CDR3 residues: CASSRMSFGQGNQPQHF. CDR3 nucleotide sequence: TGTGCCAGTAGCCGTATGTCTTTTGGACAGGGGAATCAGCCCCAGCATTTT. V is TRBV19 and J is TRBJ1-5; TRBD1 aligns across 9 bases. The germline gives CDR1 LNHDA, CDR2 SQIVND (reference sequence). Germline trimming cut 6 bases from V and 4 bases from J; bases unmatched to any gene: 13. The CDR3 is 17 amino acids.

The genes are TRBV4-3 and TRBJ1-3; D is unclear. The germline V gene has CDR1 LGHNA and CDR2 YSLEER. The CDR3 runs to 15 residues. V dropped 1 base and J dropped 0 bases, with 7 bases sitting between them. The CDR3 DNA is TGCGCCAGCAGCCAAGGGCGTAACTCTGGAAACACCATATATTTT. It is translated as CASSQGRNSGNTIYF.

This clone was detected a few times. J is TRBJ2-7 and V is TRBV10-2; perhaps TRBD1 as D (5 bases). V lost 5 bases and J 2 bases, leaving 10 bases between the germline ends. The CDR3 runs to 13 residues. Germline V CDR1 and CDR2: WSHSY, SAAADI. CDR3 residues: CASSPGHPYEQYF. The CDR3 nucleotides read TGCGCCAGCAGTCCAGGACATCCCTACGAGCAGTACTTC.

The V gene is TRBV19, the J gene TRBJ1-6; 10 nucleotides align to TRBD1. V lost 7 bases, J lost 8 bases, and 5 bases stayed unmatched. The CDR3 is 14 residues long. Germline values: CDR1 LNHDA, CDR2 SQIVND (reference sequence). The CDR3 DNA reads as TGTGCCAGTAACCCGGGACAGGGGTATTCACCCCTCCACTTT. Protein: CASNPGQGYSPLHF.

The J gene is TRBJ1-2, the V gene TRBV5-1; 10 bases match TRBD1. This CDR3 has 14 amino acids. V was clipped by 7 bases and J by 3 bases; unmatched bases: 6. Germline V gene data show CDR1 as SGHRS and CDR2 as YFSETQ. CDR3 sequence reads: CASCQDRGYYGYTF. The CDR3 nucleotides are TGCGCCAGCTGCCAGGACAGGGGGTACTATGGCTACACCTTC. The complete variable domain, with remaining parts taken from reference TRBV5-1 and TRBJ1-2, reads KAGVTQTPRYLIKTRGQQVTLSCSPISGHRSVSWYQQTPGQGLQFLFEYFSETQRNKGNFPGRFSGRQFSNSRSEMNVSTLELGDSALYLCASCQDRGYYGYTFGSGTRLTVV.

The V gene is TRBV4-2, the J gene TRBJ2-3; 8 nucleotides agree with TRBD1. The V gene end was trimmed by 4 bases and the J gene end by 3 bases; junction bases not matched to a gene: 0. Germline CDR1 and CDR2: LGHNA and YNFKEQ. The CDR3 spans 13 residues. In nucleotides, the CDR3 is TGTGCCAGCAGCCGGACAGGGACAGATACGCAGTATTTT. Residues: CASSRTGTDTQYF.

The rearrangement links TRBV5-5 to TRBJ2-2; TRBD1 matches 9 bases. Germline CDR1 and CDR2: SGHKS and YYEKEE (reference sequence). J gave up 3 bases and V 4 bases, and 4 bases lay outside the gene matches. CDR3 length: 15 amino acids. The CDR3 here is CASSVDRGYTGELFF. In nucleotides, the CDR3 is TGTGCCAGCAGCGTCGACAGGGGGTACACCGGGGAGCTGTTTTTT.

V gene TRBV18 combines with J gene TRBJ1-6; no definite D call. This CDR3 spans 15 amino acids. Germline V gene sequence: CDR1 KGHSH, CDR2 LQKENI. Trimming left V 3 bases short and J 7 bases short, with 13 bases between. Written as DNA, the CDR3 is TGTGCCAGCTCACCCCTTGGGTTGACGAATTCACCCCTCCACTTT. Residues: CASSPLGLTNSPLHF. Looking up the rest from reference TRBV18 and TRBJ1-6 gives the full variable domain: NAGVMQNPRHLVRRRGQEARLRCSPMKGHSHVYWYRQLPEEGLKFMVYLQKENIIDESGMPKERFSAEFPKEGPSILRIQQVVRGDSAAYFCASSPLGLTNSPLHFGNGTRLTVT.

V gene TRBV2 combines with J gene TRBJ2-7; D ambiguous. The length of the CDR3 is 12 residues. Germline lookup yields CDR1 SNHLY and CDR2 FYNNEI. V gave up 2 bases and J gave up 3 bases, with 5 bases separating them. The CDR3 coding sequence is TGTGCCAGCAGTGAACAGAGCTACGAGCAGTACTTC. This translates into CASSEQSYEQYF. The entire variable domain, with the rest obtained from reference TRBV2 and TRBJ2-7, is as follows: EPEVTQTPSHQVTQMGQEVILRCVPISNHLYFYWYRQILGQKVEFLVSFYNNEISEKSEIFDDQFSVERPDGSNFTLKIRSTKLEDSAMYFCASSEQSYEQYFGPGTRLTVT.

The chain is built from TRBV4-1 and TRBJ1-1; unclear D gene. The CDR3 covers 16 residues. The germline V gene has CDR1 MGHRA and CDR2 YSYEKL. The V gene lost 1 base and the J gene lost 3 bases, with 15 bases spanning the gap. CDR3: CASSQVNLVSYTEAFF. The CDR3 DNA is TGCGCCAGCAGCCAAGTAAATCTAGTAAGTTACACTGAAGCTTTCTTT.

The rearrangement links TRBV30 to TRBJ1-2, with TRBD1 matching 9 bases. With V trimmed by 4 bases and J by 7 bases, 10 bases remained unmatched. Per the germline V gene, CDR1 is GTSNPN and CDR2 is SVGIG (reference sequence). This CDR3 contains 14 residues. CDR3 bases: TGTGCCTGGAACCGGATACAGGGGGCGTTTGGCTACACCTTC. It encodes CAWNRIQGAFGYTF.

The genes are TRBV7-2 and TRBJ2-3; D possibly corresponds to TRBD2 (7 bases). In germline, CDR1 is SGHTA, CDR2 FQGNSA. Trimming cost V 7 bases and J 3 bases, with 23 bases left between them. CDR3 length: 17 amino acids. CDR3 residues: CASNSRRGLRRTDTQYF. The CDR3 nucleotides are TGTGCCAGCAACTCCCGGCGGGGGCTGCGTAGGACAGATACGCAGTATTTT.

The V call is TRBV7-2, the J call TRBJ2-1; TRBD2 agrees at 14 bases. The CDR3 runs 17 residues. Germline trimming cut 5 bases from V and 1 base from J; bases unmatched to any gene: 4. Germline V gene lookup returns CDR1 SGHTA and CDR2 FQGNSA. The CDR3: CASSLRTSGGSYNEQFF. DNA of the CDR3: TGTGCCAGCAGCCTCCGGACTAGCGGGGGGTCCTACAATGAGCAGTTCTTC.

The V and J genes are TRBV6-5 and TRBJ1-1; TRBD1 might be the D (6 bases). The CDR3 has 15 residues. Between the trimmed V and J ends, which lost 0 bases and 1 base, there was a span of 9 bases. The germline V gene encodes CDR1 MNHEY and CDR2 SVGAGI. CDR3 region: CASSYSRTANTEAFF. The CDR3, as DNA: TGTGCCAGCAGTTACTCGAGGACAGCGAACACTGAAGCTTTCTTT.

This chain links TRBV6-5 with TRBJ1-2, with a weak D call TRBD1 (5 bases). V was pared by 5 bases and J by 14 bases, with 15 bases between. Germline V lookup: CDR1 MNHEY, CDR2 SVGAGI. This CDR3 is 11 amino acids long. CDR3 in amino acids: CASSGGVSRTF. DNA for the CDR3: TGTGCCAGCAGTGGAGGGGTCTCTAGAACCTTC.

This clone turned up a few times. The genes are TRBV6-5 and TRBJ2-2, with D unclear. Trimming took off 2 bases at V and 3 bases at J, with 13 bases between the two ends. The CDR3 runs 16 residues. Germline V CDR1 and CDR2: MNHEY, SVGAGI. CDR3: CASSYRQVADTGELFF. CDR3 bases: TGTGCCAGCAGTTACAGGCAGGTCGCGGACACCGGGGAGCTGTTTTTT.

V gene TRBV5-1 combines with J gene TRBJ2-2, with D uncertain. The germline V and J ends were trimmed by 0 bases and 2 bases, with 5 bases remaining between them. This CDR3 comprises 14 residues. Germline assignment: CDR1 SGHRS and CDR2 YFSETQ. The CDR3 nucleotides are TGCGCCAGCAGCTTGGCTCCCAACACCGGGGAGCTGTTTTTT. It codes for CASSLAPNTGELFF. The full variable domain, in which reference TRBV5-1 and TRBJ2-2 provide the parts outside the CDR3, is KAGVTQTPRYLIKTRGQQVTLSCSPISGHRSVSWYQQTPGQGLQFLFEYFSETQRNKGNFPGRFSGRQFSNSRSEMNVSTLELGDSALYLCASSLAPNTGELFFGEGSRLTVL.

This chain connects TRBV19 to TRBJ2-3, with D possibly TRBD2 on 5 matching bases. This CDR3 contains 15 residues. The V gene's germline CDR1 is LNHDA and CDR2 SQIVND (reference sequence). Trimming took off 2 bases at V and 2 bases at J, with 11 bases between the two ends. CDR3 amino acids: CASSITSGVTDTQYF. The CDR3 nucleotides read TGTGCCAGTAGTATAACTAGTGGGGTCACAGATACGCAGTATTTT.

This clone was recorded once. The J gene is TRBJ1-6, the V gene TRBV6-6, with D possibly TRBD1 on 5 matching bases. The CDR3 consists of 15 residues. Germline CDR1 and CDR2: MNHNY and SVGAGI (reference sequence). The V gene lost 2 bases and the J gene lost 10 bases, with 15 bases spanning the gap. This CDR3 is CASSYPRGVESPLHF. The CDR3 DNA reads TGTGCCAGCAGTTACCCGCGGGGGGTTGAGTCACCCCTCCACTTT.

The CDR3 reads CASSRDFANTGELFF. CDR3 nucleotide sequence: TGTGCCAGCAGCAGGGATTTTGCGAACACCGGGGAGCTGTTTTTT. The genes are TRBV2 and TRBJ2-2; D is perhaps TRBD1 (5 bases). Germline values: CDR1 SNHLY, CDR2 FYNNEI. CDR3 length equals 15 residues. Trimming pared 6 bases from V and 0 bases from J, leaving 11 bases between.

The count of this clone is one. The chain joins TRBV2 to TRBJ2-1, with 7 bases fitting TRBD1. The junction had 13 bases not matched to a gene; V was cut back by 7 bases and J by 10 bases. Germline-derived CDR1 and CDR2 are SNHLY and FYNNEI. The CDR3 contains 14 residues. The DNA of the CDR3 is TGTGCCAGCACCGGACAGGCTCTAGGTGGGGAGCAGTTCTTC. This codes for CASTGQALGGEQFF.

The V and J genes are TRBV5-4 and TRBJ2-2, with 11 bases matching TRBD2. The junction had 11 bases not matched to a gene; V was cut back by 3 bases and J by 4 bases. The CDR3 is 18 residues long. CDR1 and CDR2 (germline): SGHNT, YYREEE (reference sequence). The CDR3 reads CASSSGLAGQRPTGELFF. CDR3 coding DNA: TGTGCCAGCAGCTCCGGACTAGCGGGTCAACGGCCCACCGGGGAGCTGTTTTTT.

The rearrangement links TRBV6-5 to TRBJ1-6, with 9 bases fitting TRBD1. CDR3 size: 15 residues. V lost 2 bases and J lost 11; bases outside the gene matches: 7. Germline assignment: CDR1 MNHEY and CDR2 SVGAGI. The DNA of the CDR3 is TGTGCCAGCAGTTACCGCTGGACAGGGGATGCACCCCTCCACTTT. As protein: CASSYRWTGDAPLHF.